Shown below are 24 T cell receptor beta chains from a single sample sequenced in a study of spatial heterogeneity in lung cancer. In TCRdb, the 5' RACE reads were re-called with MiXCR into one record per CDR3 protein. The data contain 5,000 to 6,000 distinct CDR3 sequences, less than 15% of them singletons. Findings of the study overall: Tumoral mutation counts were tracked by counts of expanded intratumoral alpha and beta TCRs.

These TCRs are of unknown antigen specificity. The time point: sample taken at primary tumor resection. Material: lung tumor tissue, obtained at surgery. The receptor set was obtained from a male donor with early-stage non-small cell lung cancer.

With regard to this clonotype: This may stem from a read error, because a much larger clone lies one nucleotide away. As the CDR3 is not closed by the conserved phenylalanine or tryptophan, this likely results from a read error. This beta chain is off target for a library built for alpha chains, so its abundance means little. V is TRBV29-1 and J is TRBJ2-3; the D is unclear. V was cut by 8 bases and J by 8 bases, with 11 bases left in between. The CDR3 runs 10 residues. CDR1 and CDR2 from the germline V gene are SQVTM and ANQGSEA. CDR3 sequence (DNA): TGCAGCCGGGCAGGAGTTACGCAGTATTTA. Protein: CSRAGVTQYL.

There are many counts of this clonotype. For a library built for alpha chains, this beta chain is a stray read; little rests on its size. This chain connects TRBV12-3 or TRBV12-4 to TRBJ2-1, with unresolved D. This CDR3 spans 14 amino acids. Trimming left V 1 base short and J 7 bases short, with 11 bases between. Here the CDR3 reads CASSLGQVWNEQFF. The CDR3 nucleotides read TGTGCCAGCAGTTTAGGGCAGGTTTGGAATGAGCAGTTCTTC.

This clonotype appeared many times. This beta chain represents an off-target read in a library built for alpha chains; its size is of limited meaning. The chain links TRBV7-2 to TRBJ2-2, with 9 bases matching TRBD1. V shed 6 bases, J shed 8 bases, and the junction held 7 bases outside the gene matches. Germline V gene data show CDR1 as SGHTA and CDR2 as FQGNSA. The CDR3 length is 14 residues. The CDR3 is CASRWGQGTGELFF. CDR3 in DNA: TGTGCCAGCAGATGGGGACAGGGCACGGGGGAGCTGTTTTTT. The variable domain in full, completed from reference TRBV7-2 and TRBJ2-2, reads GAGVSQSPSNKVTEKGKDVELRCDPISGHTALYWYRQSLGQGLEFLIYFQGNSAPDKSGLPSDRFSAERTGGSVSTLTIQRTQQEDSAVYLCASRWGQGTGELFFGEGSRLTVL.

On this clonotype: The library was designed around alpha chains, so this beta chain is a stray read whose abundance carries little weight. The chain uses TRBV29-1 and TRBJ2-7; TRBD2 matches at 7 bases. The junction had 9 bases not matched to a gene; V was cut back by 7 bases and J by 0 bases. Per germline, CDR1 SQVTM and CDR2 ANQGSEA. The CDR3 runs 14 residues. Here the CDR3 reads CSASTGTNSYEQYF. As DNA, the CDR3 is TGCAGCGCCTCCACCGGGACTAACTCCTACGAGCAGTACTTC.

This clonotype is categorized as medium-sized. This beta chain turned up in a library designed for alpha chains; as an off-target read, its abundance says little. This rearrangement joins TRBV6-6 to TRBJ1-5; D unclear. V lost 5 bases and J 0 bases, leaving 8 bases between the germline ends. CDR3 length: 14 amino acids. CDR1 is MNHNY and CDR2 is SVGAGI in the germline V gene (reference sequence). The CDR3 loop is CASSPVDSNQPQHF. In DNA, the CDR3 is TGTGCCAGCAGTCCCGTTGATAGCAATCAGCCCCAGCATTTT.

This clonotype is deemed medium-sized. For a library built for alpha chains, this beta chain is a stray read; little rests on its size. The chain links TRBV6-2 or TRBV6-3 to TRBJ1-2; D uncertain. The CDR3 contains 14 residues. The germline gives CDR1 MNHEY, CDR2 SVGEGT. V dropped 6 bases and J dropped 3 bases, with 14 bases sitting between them. CDR3 residues: CASSEGGSYYGYTF. The DNA for the CDR3 is TGTGCCAGCAGCGAAGGCGGCTCGTACTATGGCTACACCTTC.

This clonotype is medium-sized (0.01 to 0.1%) by share. This beta chain is a stray read from a library made for alpha chains; its abundance is not meaningful. The rearrangement uses TRBV28 and TRBJ1-2, with D possibly TRBD1 on 5 matching bases. This CDR3 contains 14 residues. Deletions cut 2 bases from V and 8 bases from J, with 15 bases between. Germline-derived CDR1 and CDR2 are MDHEN and SYDVKM. The CDR3 DNA reads TGTGCCAGCAGTTTACTGACACCGGGGGAGGGCTACACCTTC. The encoded protein is CASSLLTPGEGYTF.

This clonotype is termed medium-sized. The size of this beta chain means little, since it is a stray read in a library made for alpha chains. J is TRBJ2-2 and V is TRBV5-8, with TRBD2 identical over 8 bases. J lost 1 base, V lost 2 bases, and 19 bases had no gene match. The CDR3 is made up of 21 amino acids. Germline V gene sequence: CDR1 SGHTS, CDR2 YDEGEE. This chain's CDR3 is CASSFTGISGSLGVNTGELFF. As DNA, the CDR3 is TGTGCCAGCAGCTTCACAGGGATCAGCGGGAGCCTCGGTGTGAACACCGGGGAGCTGTTTTTT.

This clonotype was recorded at least ten times. Found in a library prepared for alpha chains, this beta chain is an off-target read, and its abundance has little meaning. The chain has TRBV9 and TRBJ2-1; 14 nucleotides align to TRBD2. Germline CDR1 is SGDLS and CDR2 is YYNGEE. Trimming at V came to 4 bases and at J to 0 bases, leaving 3 bases not matched to a gene. The CDR3 is made up of 17 amino acids. The CDR3 region is CASSIGTSGSSYNEQFF. Here the CDR3 DNA reads TGTGCCAGCAGCATTGGGACTAGCGGGAGCTCCTACAATGAGCAGTTCTTC.

This clonotype was detected ten times or more. Little can be read into the size of this beta chain, an off-target read in a library designed for alpha chains. The chain joins TRBV12-3 or TRBV12-4 to TRBJ2-2; D might be TRBD2 (5 bases). V was clipped by 2 bases and J by 5 bases, with 15 bases between them. This CDR3 is 16 amino acids long. The CDR3 sequence: CASSLSGSFWTGELFF. CDR3 nucleotide sequence: TGTGCCAGCAGTTTATCTGGGAGTTTTTGGACCGGGGAGCTGTTTTTT.

This clonotype is medium-sized in the sample. This beta chain appears as a stray read in a library generated for alpha chains; its size is not informative. V usage is TRBV28 and J usage is TRBJ2-2; no definite D call. CDR1 MDHEN and CDR2 SYDVKM come from the germline V gene. Between the trimmed V and J ends, which lost 6 bases and 4 bases, there was a span of 3 bases. The CDR3 loop spans 11 amino acids. As DNA, the CDR3 is TGTGCCAGCAGAACCACCGGGGAGCTGTTTTTT. It specifies CASRTTGELFF.

A remark on this clonotype: It may be a read error: a sequence one base away is much more abundant. A library made for alpha chains picked up this beta chain off target, so its size means little. The J gene is TRBJ2-2, the V gene TRBV5-1; D ambiguous. This CDR3 spans 13 amino acids. Germline-derived CDR1 and CDR2 are SGHRS and YFSETQ. CDR3 nucleotides: TGCGCCATCAGCTTCGAGGTTCCCGGGGAGCTGTTTTTT. Translation gives CAISFEVPGELFF.

This clonotype is deemed medium-sized. This beta chain came through as a stray read in a library set up for alpha chains, and its size says little. This sequence joins TRBV28 and TRBJ2-2, with D perhaps matching TRBD2 (5 bases). Germline CDR1 reads MDHEN; CDR2 reads SYDVKM. Trimming removed 8 bases at V and 4 bases at J, with 11 bases between. There are 13 residues in the CDR3. Here the CDR3 DNA reads TGTGCCAGCCATTATAGCGTCACCGGGGAGCTGTTTTTT. It is translated as CASHYSVTGELFF.

By sample fraction, this clonotype is medium-sized (0.01 to 0.1%). Within a library made for alpha chains, this beta chain is off target, and its count is uninformative. The J gene is TRBJ2-5, the V gene TRBV5-1, with TRBD1 as a possible D gene (6 bases). The CDR3 length is 15 residues. Germline V gene data show CDR1 as SGHRS and CDR2 as YFSETQ. Trimming took 0 bases from V and 7 from J, leaving 16 bases between them. The CDR3 sequence: CASSLVRTDGRTQYF. CDR3 DNA sequence: TGCGCCAGCAGCTTGGTTCGGACAGACGGTCGGACCCAGTACTTC.

This clonotype rates as large. This beta chain appears as a stray read in a library generated for alpha chains; its size is not informative. The V and J genes are TRBV6-2 or TRBV6-3 and TRBJ1-2; D gene uncertain. The germline CDR1 and CDR2 sequences are MNHEY and SVGEGT. The CDR3 loop spans 11 amino acids. Trimming cost V 6 bases and J 8 bases, with 10 bases left between them. CDR3 DNA sequence: TGTGCCAGCAGAGCCGCTGGCGGCTACACCTTC. As protein: CASRAAGGYTF.

This clonotype came up a few times. This beta chain turned up in a library designed for alpha chains; as an off-target read, its abundance says little. The V call is TRBV7-2, the J call TRBJ2-1; either TRBD1 or TRBD2 may fit D (5 bases each). Deletions cut 4 bases from V and 9 bases from J, with 16 bases between. The CDR3 has 14 residues. Germline lookup yields CDR1 SGHTA and CDR2 FQGNSA. CDR3 in amino acids: CASSSPGGFGEQFF. The CDR3 DNA reads as TGTGCCAGCAGCTCGCCTGGGGGATTCGGTGAGCAGTTCTTC.

This clonotype was seen more than once but under ten times. This sequence may be a read error, since a much larger clone differs from it by one base. Because the library targeted alpha chains, this beta chain is an off-target read whose size means little. V usage is TRBV3-1 and J usage is TRBJ2-7; D remains ambiguous. The CDR3 has 12 amino acids. The V gene's germline CDR1 is LGHDT and CDR2 YNNKEL (reference sequence). V was pared by 4 bases and J by 7 bases, with 11 bases between. The CDR3 sequence: CASSRELGEQYF. The CDR3 coding sequence is TGTGCCAGCAGCCGAGAACTGGGGGAGCAGTACTTC.

This clonotype is medium-sized (0.01 to 0.1%) by share. This beta chain slipped into a library made for alpha chains as a stray read, so its size is not meaningful. The CDR3 spells CASRPHENYGYTF. As DNA, the CDR3 is TGTGCCAGCAGACCTCACGAGAACTATGGCTACACCTTC. The V call is TRBV6-2 or TRBV6-3, the J call TRBJ1-2, with D uncertain. V was trimmed by 6 bases and J by 2 bases, leaving 10 bases between them. Germline-derived CDR1 and CDR2 are MNHEY and SVGEGT. The CDR3 totals 13 residues.

Note on this clonotype: Because the library targeted alpha chains, this beta chain is an off-target read whose size means little. The chain is built from TRBV5-1 and TRBJ2-3; D is perhaps TRBD1 or TRBD2 (5 bases each). Per the germline V gene, CDR1 is SGHRS and CDR2 is YFSETQ. Trimming shortened V by 2 bases and J by 2 bases, and 15 bases separated the two germline ends. This CDR3 is 16 amino acids long. In DNA form, the CDR3 reads TGCGCCAGCAGCTTTTCCGGGGCGCAAGACACAGATACGCAGTATTTT. Amino acids: CASSFSGAQDTDTQYF.

With regard to this clonotype: Little can be read into the size of this beta chain, an off-target read in a library designed for alpha chains. The gene calls are TRBV2 and TRBJ2-2; TRBD1 is a possible D gene (6 bases). Germline V gives CDR1 SNHLY, CDR2 FYNNEI. The V and J ends lost 1 base and 4 bases respectively, with 13 bases between them. The CDR3 is 16 residues long. CDR3 DNA: TGTGCCAGCAGTGAAGAGGGGGTTCCTGGCACCGGGGAGCTGTTTTTT. This codes for CASSEEGVPGTGELFF.

This clonotype is a singleton in its sample. With the library built for alpha chains, this beta chain is off target and its frequency is not meaningful. The chain carries TRBV5-1 and TRBJ1-5; D not resolved. With 4 bases removed from V and 6 bases from J, the gap between germline ends came to 8 bases. Germline V CDR1 and CDR2: SGHRS, YFSETQ. The CDR3 extends over 12 amino acids. The CDR3 spells CASSPTGQPQHF. In DNA form, the CDR3 reads TGCGCCAGCAGCCCCACGGGTCAGCCCCAGCATTTT.

This clonotype has more than one count but fewer than ten. Found in a library prepared for alpha chains, this beta chain is an off-target read, and its abundance has little meaning. The gene calls are TRBV6-2 or TRBV6-3 and TRBJ2-3, with TRBD1 matching 7 bases. Per the germline V gene, CDR1 is MNHEY and CDR2 is SVGEGT. After removal of 8 bases from V and 2 bases from J, the junction contained 13 bases not matched to a gene. The CDR3 is 16 amino acids. Here the CDR3 reads CASFPRGTAHTDTQYF. The CDR3 nucleotides read TGTGCCAGCTTCCCAAGGGGGACAGCCCACACAGATACGCAGTATTTT.

Many counts were recorded for this clonotype. Being off target in a library aimed at alpha chains, this beta chain has a size of little meaning. The chain is built from TRBV29-1 and TRBJ2-3; 8 bases line up with TRBD1. CDR3 length equals 12 residues. Unmatched junction bases numbered 5, after V lost 8 bases and J lost 4 bases. Germline-derived CDR1 and CDR2 are SQVTM and ANQGSEA. CDR3 in DNA: TGCAGCTACGGACAGGGATCAGATACGCAGTATTTT. Translating gives CSYGQGSDTQYF.

With regard to this clonotype: Within a library made for alpha chains, this beta chain is off target, and its count is uninformative. The genes are TRBV7-2 and TRBJ2-2; the D gene is possibly TRBD1 (6 bases). The CDR3 contains 15 residues. Deletions cut 0 bases from V and 4 bases from J, with 9 bases between. Germline V lookup: CDR1 SGHTA, CDR2 FQGNSA. The CDR3 coding sequence is TGTGCCAGCAGCTTAGCGACGGACAGCACCGGGGAGCTGTTTTTT. Its translation is CASSLATDSTGELFF.